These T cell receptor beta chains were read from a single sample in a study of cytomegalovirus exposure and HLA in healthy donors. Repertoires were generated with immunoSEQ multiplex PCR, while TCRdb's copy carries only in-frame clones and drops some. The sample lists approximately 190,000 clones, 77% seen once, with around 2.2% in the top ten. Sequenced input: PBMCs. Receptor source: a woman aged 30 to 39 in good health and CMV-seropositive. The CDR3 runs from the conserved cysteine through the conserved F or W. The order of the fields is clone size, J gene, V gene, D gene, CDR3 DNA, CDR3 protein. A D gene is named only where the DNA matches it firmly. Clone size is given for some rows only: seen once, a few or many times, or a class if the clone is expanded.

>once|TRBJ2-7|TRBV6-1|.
TGTGCCAGCACGGAGTTTGAAGCCTACGAGCAGTACTTC
CASTEFEAYEQYF
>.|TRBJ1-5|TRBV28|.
TGTGCCAGCAGCTGGGAGGGGGGTGGCAATCAGCCCCAGCATTTT
CASSWEGGGNQPQHF
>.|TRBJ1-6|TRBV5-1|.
TGCGCCAGCAGCTTGGCCGGCAGGACATATAATTCACCCCTCCACTTT
CASSLAGRTYNSPLHF
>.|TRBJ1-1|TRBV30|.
TGTGCCTGGAGTGGACGGGTGAACACTGAAGCTTTCTTT
CAWSGRVNTEAFF
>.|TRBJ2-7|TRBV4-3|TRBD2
TGCGCCAGCAGCCAGTTGACTAGCACATCCTACGAGCAGTACTTC
CASSQLTSTSYEQYF
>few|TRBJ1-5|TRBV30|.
TGTGCCTGGAGCCTCGGAGGGGATCAGCCCCAGCATTTT
CAWSLGGDQPQHF
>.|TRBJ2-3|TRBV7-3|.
TGTGCCAGCAGCTCAAGCGGGTACACAGATACGCAGTATTTT
CASSSSGYTDTQYF
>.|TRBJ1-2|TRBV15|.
TGTGCCACCAGCAGAGATGGGGGGAGCTATGGCTACACCTTC
CATSRDGGSYGYTF
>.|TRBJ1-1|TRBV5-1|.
TGCGCCAGCAGCTTGAATCAGGGTCGGACTGAAGCTTTCTTT
CASSLNQGRTEAFF
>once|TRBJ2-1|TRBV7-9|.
TGTGCCAGCAGCCAAGAGGGCAGCTCCTACAATGAGCAGTTCTTC
CASSQEGSSYNEQFF
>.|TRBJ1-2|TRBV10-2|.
TGCGCCAGCACCGAGGACGGGGGGCGCACATACGGCTACACCTTC
CASTEDGGRTYGYTF
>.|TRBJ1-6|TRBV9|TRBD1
TGTGCCAGCAGCGGCCCGGGACAGGGGTATAATTCACCCCTCCACTTT
CASSGPGQGYNSPLHF
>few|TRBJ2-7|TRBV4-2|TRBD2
TGTGCCAGCAGCCAACGGACTAGCGAGAGTGGTTTCTACGAGCAGTACTTC
CASSQRTSESGFYEQYF
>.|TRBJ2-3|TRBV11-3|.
TGTGCCAGCAGCCCCCGAACTAAAGCAGATACGCAGTATTTT
CASSPRTKADTQYF
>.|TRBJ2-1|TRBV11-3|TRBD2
TGTGCCAGCAGCTTAGAGGGGACTAGCGGGGGCAACGAGCAGTTCTTC
CASSLEGTSGGNEQFF
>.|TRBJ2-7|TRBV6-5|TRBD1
TGTGCCTCCAAGACGGGACAGGCCTCCTACGAGCAGTACTTC
CASKTGQASYEQYF
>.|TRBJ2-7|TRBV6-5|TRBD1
TGTGCCAGCAGTTACAGGGACAGGGGGTTCTACGAGCAGTACTTC
CASSYRDRGFYEQYF